These T cell receptor beta chains were read from a single sample in a study of T cells after somatic rescue of genetic block. Profiling relied on immunoSEQ multiplex PCR, and the TCRdb table lists in-frame clones only, not all of them. The sample consists of approximately 88,000 clones, just under 90% of them appearing once. The sequenced sample consisted of peripheral blood mononuclear cells (PBMCs). All receptors derive from a woman aged 18-35 years. CDR3s include the opening cysteine and the closing phenylalanine or tryptophan. D genes are given only for firm matches.

J gene: TRBJ1-5; D gene: .; V gene: TRBV5-1; CDR3 length: 13; CDR3 protein: CASSFYSNQPQHF
J gene: TRBJ2-5; D gene: .; V gene: TRBV29-1; CDR3 length: 14; CDR3 protein: CSGTRAGAQETQYF
J gene: TRBJ1-4; D gene: .; V gene: TRBV5-1; CDR3 length: 14; CDR3 protein: CASSLGQEGEKLFF
J gene: TRBJ2-7; D gene: TRBD2; V gene: TRBV28; CDR3 length: 19; CDR3 protein: CASTGGGGVRGGTYYEQYF
J gene: TRBJ2-5; D gene: TRBD2; V gene: TRBV28; CDR3 length: 14; CDR3 protein: CASSTSGSRETQYF
J gene: TRBJ2-6; D gene: .; V gene: TRBV6-1; CDR3 length: 18; CDR3 protein: CASSEPGAAGSGANVLTF
J gene: TRBJ1-2; D gene: .; V gene: TRBV11-2; CDR3 length: 11; CDR3 protein: CASSVRGGYTF
J gene: TRBJ2-1; D gene: TRBD2; V gene: TRBV6-4; CDR3 length: 19; CDR3 protein: CASSEGTSGRGALHNEQFF
J gene: TRBJ1-5; D gene: .; V gene: TRBV7-2; CDR3 length: 15; CDR3 protein: CASSLAPGPNQPQHF
J gene: TRBJ1-2; D gene: .; V gene: TRBV2; CDR3 length: 14; CDR3 protein: CASIRRTTNYGYTF
J gene: TRBJ2-1; D gene: TRBD2; V gene: TRBV5-1; CDR3 length: 16; CDR3 protein: CASSPSGRAAYNEQFF
J gene: TRBJ2-1; D gene: .; V gene: TRBV28; CDR3 length: 20; CDR3 protein: CASSLPPIRTSVTSYNEQFF
J gene: TRBJ2-7; D gene: .; V gene: TRBV11-2; CDR3 length: 14; CDR3 protein: CASSDMDNSYEQYF
J gene: TRBJ1-1; D gene: .; V gene: TRBV20-1; CDR3 length: 11; CDR3 protein: CSASRGTEAFF
J gene: TRBJ2-3; D gene: TRBD2; V gene: TRBV19; CDR3 length: 17; CDR3 protein: CASAQHPSGGGTDTQYF
J gene: TRBJ2-1; D gene: TRBD2; V gene: TRBV4-3; CDR3 length: 17; CDR3 protein: CASSQDGSGRAYNEQFF
J gene: TRBJ2-7; D gene: TRBD1; V gene: TRBV4-2; CDR3 length: 16; CDR3 protein: CASSQDSGTGGYEQYF
J gene: TRBJ2-1; D gene: TRBD1; V gene: TRBV6-1; CDR3 length: 17; CDR3 protein: CASSEPGGAWAYNEQFF
J gene: TRBJ1-4; D gene: .; V gene: TRBV4-1; CDR3 length: 15; CDR3 protein: CASSHRQGGFEKLFF
J gene: TRBJ2-1; D gene: TRBD2; V gene: TRBV30; CDR3 length: 14; CDR3 protein: CAWSASGSMNEQFF
J gene: TRBJ1-1; D gene: .; V gene: TRBV28; CDR3 length: 13; CDR3 protein: CASSFTGYTEAFF
J gene: TRBJ2-1; D gene: .; V gene: TRBV20-1; CDR3 length: 10; CDR3 protein: CSVFEGGLFF
J gene: TRBJ1-2; D gene: TRBD1; V gene: TRBV6-1; CDR3 length: 15; CDR3 protein: CASSAQTGQGNGYTF
J gene: TRBJ2-1; D gene: .; V gene: TRBV5-8; CDR3 length: 15; CDR3 protein: CASSLGLGGYNEQFF
J gene: TRBJ1-5; D gene: .; V gene: TRBV27; CDR3 length: 17; CDR3 protein: CASSLYQPFISNQPQHF
J gene: TRBJ2-1; D gene: .; V gene: TRBV11-1; CDR3 length: 15; CDR3 protein: CASSLGQVPYNEQFF
J gene: TRBJ1-3; D gene: .; V gene: TRBV30; CDR3 length: 13; CDR3 protein: CAWTWGAGNTIYF
J gene: TRBJ1-1; D gene: .; V gene: TRBV7-8; CDR3 length: 14; CDR3 protein: CASSSSWGSTEAFF
J gene: TRBJ2-1; D gene: .; V gene: TRBV10-3; CDR3 length: 18; CDR3 protein: CAISGQGAQRPYYNEQFF
J gene: TRBJ2-5; D gene: .; V gene: TRBV5-1; CDR3 length: 12; CDR3 protein: CASSSGAQTQYF
J gene: TRBJ2-7; D gene: TRBD2; V gene: TRBV5-1; CDR3 length: 15; CDR3 protein: CASSRDLAGANEQYF
J gene: TRBJ1-2; D gene: TRBD1; V gene: TRBV28; CDR3 length: 16; CDR3 protein: CASSFSGGMSNYGYTF
J gene: TRBJ2-7; D gene: TRBD1; V gene: TRBV6-5; CDR3 length: 14; CDR3 protein: CASAPGQSSYEQYF
J gene: TRBJ2-2; D gene: TRBD2; V gene: TRBV12-5; CDR3 length: 15; CDR3 protein: CASGVLAGATGELFF
J gene: TRBJ2-7; D gene: TRBD1; V gene: TRBV5-8; CDR3 length: 17; CDR3 protein: CASSPYIGTGGSYEQYF
J gene: TRBJ1-1; D gene: .; V gene: TRBV5-4; CDR3 length: 14; CDR3 protein: CASSSVKVRTEAFF
J gene: TRBJ2-7; D gene: .; V gene: TRBV5-1; CDR3 length: 14; CDR3 protein: CASSAGGQGYEQYF
J gene: TRBJ2-1; D gene: .; V gene: TRBV18; CDR3 length: 16; CDR3 protein: CASSPQDPPSYNEQFF
J gene: TRBJ2-1; D gene: .; V gene: TRBV30; CDR3 length: 15; CDR3 protein: CAWSVTEGRLNEQFF
J gene: TRBJ2-2; D gene: TRBD2; V gene: TRBV19; CDR3 length: 16; CDR3 protein: CASTLLAGVLVGELFF
J gene: TRBJ2-7; D gene: TRBD2; V gene: TRBV28; CDR3 length: 15; CDR3 protein: CASSAGLAVSYEQYF
J gene: TRBJ2-7; D gene: .; V gene: TRBV11-2; CDR3 length: 15; CDR3 protein: CASSRGAGGEFHPYF